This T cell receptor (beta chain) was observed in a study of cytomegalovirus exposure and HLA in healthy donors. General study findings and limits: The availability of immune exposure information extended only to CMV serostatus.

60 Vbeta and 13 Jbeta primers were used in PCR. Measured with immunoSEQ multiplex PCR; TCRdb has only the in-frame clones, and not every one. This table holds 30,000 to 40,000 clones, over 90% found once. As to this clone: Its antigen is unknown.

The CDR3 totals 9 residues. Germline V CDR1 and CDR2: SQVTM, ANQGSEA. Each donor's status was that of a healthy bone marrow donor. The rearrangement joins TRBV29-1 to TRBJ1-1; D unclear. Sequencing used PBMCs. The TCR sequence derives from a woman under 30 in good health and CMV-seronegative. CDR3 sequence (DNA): TGCACCGGCGGAACTGAAGCTTTCTTT. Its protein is CTGGTEAFF.